The 7 T cell receptor beta chains presented below share a single source sample, sequenced in a study of T cell changes during pregnancy in multiple sclerosis. The method was immunoSEQ multiplex PCR; TCRdb's version includes in-frame clones alone and lacks a portion of them. The sample records around 40,000 clones, roughly 90% being singletons. This specimen was CD4+ T cells from peripheral blood mononuclear cells, taken before pregnancy. Every receptor here comes from a female donor with multiple sclerosis, enrolled in a pregnancy study.

The chain uses TRBV5-6 and TRBJ1-5, with a possible D match to TRBD1 (6 bases). Between the trimmed V and J ends, which lost 0 bases and 6 bases, there was a span of 16 bases. This CDR3 comprises 16 residues. Germline assignment: CDR1 SGHDT and CDR2 YYEEEE. The DNA of the CDR3 is TGTGCCAGCAGCTTGGAGGGCAGGGGCCCCGGTCAGCCCCAGCATTTT. Translated: CASSLEGRGPGQPQHF.

The chain is built from TRBV18 and TRBJ1-6; 8 bases align to TRBD1. This CDR3 is built from 15 residues. J was trimmed by 7 bases and V by 4 bases; bases with no gene match: 6. CDR1 and CDR2 (germline): KGHSH, LQKENI. The CDR3 spells CASSLSGGINSPLHF. CDR3 nucleotide sequence: TGTGCCAGCTCACTTTCAGGGGGCATAAATTCACCCCTCCACTTT.

The rearrangement joins TRBV6-5 to TRBJ1-2; D possibly corresponds to TRBD1 (6 bases). CDR1 and CDR2 from the germline V gene are MNHEY and SVGAGI. V was trimmed by 4 bases and J by 1 base, leaving 13 bases between them. CDR3 size: 15 residues. Written as DNA, the CDR3 is TGTGCCAGCAGTTTCAGTAACAGGGTTAACTATGGCTACACCTTC. It is translated as CASSFSNRVNYGYTF.

This chain uses TRBV30 with TRBJ2-7; D perhaps matches TRBD2 (7 bases). This CDR3 contains 15 residues. Germline loops: CDR1 GTSNPN, CDR2 SVGIG (reference sequence). Trimming took off 2 bases at V and 6 bases at J, with 20 bases between the two ends. The CDR3 reads CAWSIVGGGSAEQYF. The CDR3, as DNA: TGTGCCTGGAGTATCGTAGGGGGGGGGTCAGCCGAGCAGTACTTC. Combining the CDR3 with reference TRBV30 and TRBJ2-7 gives the whole variable domain SQTIHQWPATLVQPVGSPLSLECTVEGTSNPNLYWYRQAAGRGLQLLFYSVGIGQISSEVPQNLSASRPQDRQFILSSKKLLLSDSGFYLCAWSIVGGGSAEQYFGPGTRLTVT.

DNA of the CDR3: TGCGCCAGCAGCCCCCGGCAGGCCAGCACAGATACGCAGTATTTT. Translated, it gives CASSPRQASTDTQYF. The chain couples TRBV5-1 to TRBJ2-3; the D is unclear. Germline V gives CDR1 SGHRS, CDR2 YFSETQ. The CDR3 has 15 residues. V dropped 4 bases and J dropped 0 bases, with 12 bases sitting between them.

The gene calls are TRBV7-3 and TRBJ1-3; no clear D. The germline V gene encodes CDR1 SGHTA and CDR2 FQGTGA. The CDR3 is 12 amino acids. The V end was cut by 4 bases, the J end by 10 bases, with 11 bases between. The CDR3 DNA follows: TGTGCCAGCAGCTCGGACGGGATAACCATATATTTT. This codes for CASSSDGITIYF. The full variable domain, rest sourced from reference TRBV7-3 and TRBJ1-3, is GAGVSQTPSNKVTEKGKYVELRCDPISGHTALYWYRQSLGQGPEFLIYFQGTGAADDSGLPNDRFFAVRPEGSVSTLKIQRTERGDSAVYLCASSSDGITIYFGEGSWLTVV.

The CDR3 is CASSPGEGNSPLHF. CDR3 DNA: TGCGCCAGCAGCCCAGGAGAGGGCAATTCACCCCTCCACTTT. This rearrangement joins TRBV5-1 to TRBJ1-6, with D hard to call. The CDR3 covers 14 residues. The germline gives CDR1 SGHRS, CDR2 YFSETQ. V lost 4 bases and J lost 7, with 12 bases in between.